This T cell receptor (beta chain) was captured in a study of cytomegalovirus exposure and HLA in healthy donors. The overall study: Early on, a data release was issued that held some 85 million unique TCRs from HLA-typed donors.

The PCR was carried out with 60 Vbeta primers and 13 Jbeta primers. TCRdb's copy holds only in-frame clones and misses some; the assay was immunoSEQ multiplex PCR. The data contain 200,000 to 250,000 clones, 70% to 80% of them singletons. With respect to this clone: Its antigen remains unknown.

Broader study findings: Follow-up analysis found HLA locus-dependent TCR association rates, highest for DRB1 and lowest for HLA-C. Solely CMV serostatus was available to characterize immune exposure. Rarity marked most TCR sequences, yet some public TCRs occurred in many donors.

CDR1 is MNHNS, CDR2 SASEGT, per germline. This CDR3 comprises 16 residues. V was pared by 1 base and J by 3 bases, with 4 bases of the junction left unmatched. Sequenced material: PBMCs. This TCR was sampled from a woman aged 55-70 years in good health and CMV-seropositive. V is TRBV6-1 and J is TRBJ2-1; 9 positions match TRBD2. In DNA, the CDR3 is TGTGCCAGCAGTGAAGAAGCGGGAGGCTTCTACAATGAGCAGTTCTTC. Its translation: CASSEEAGGFYNEQFF.